This T cell receptor (beta chain) was retrieved from a study of T cell repertoires in cytomegalovirus infection. With 6 bases removed from V and 6 bases from J, the gap between germline ends came to 13 bases. CDR1 SGHVT and CDR2 SQSDAQ come from the germline V gene. The CDR3 is 13 amino acids. TCRdb re-called the reads with MiXCR, one entry per CDR3 protein. The sample consists of more than 150,000 distinct CDR3 sequences, roughly 19% of them appearing once. The clonotype comes from a human donor in good health (CMV status not recorded). Some clones in this sample may be carry-over from other donors' samples. This rearrangement joins TRBV7-4 to TRBJ2-3, with D perhaps TRBD2 (5 bases). Source material: PBMCs. CDR3 loop: CASRVSEVDTQYF. CDR3 bases: TGTGCCAGCAGGGTTAGCGAAGTTGATACGCAGTATTTT.